A selection of T cell receptor beta chains follows, all from one sample in a study of blood T cells in healthy people across ages. TCRdb reprocessed the 5' RACE reads with MiXCR, giving one entry per CDR3 protein. Of around 1.1 million distinct CDR3 sequences in the sample, roughly two fifths were seen once. Sequenced material: blood. These receptors came from a young man in good health. CDR3s include the opening cysteine and the closing phenylalanine or tryptophan. The D gene is left open where the match is weak. Some rows mark clone size as missing; the rest say once, few, many or name a class of expanded clone.

j_gene	d_gene	v_gene	abundance	CDR3nt	CDR3aa
TRBJ2-5	-	TRBV5-1	few	TGCGCCACAACCTTGACAGGCCAAGAGACCCAGTACTTC	CATTLTGQETQYF
TRBJ2-1	-	TRBV12-3/TRBV12-4	once	TGTGCCAGCAGTCCATGGGGCCCCAGTAACAATGGGCAGTTCTTC	CASSPWGPSNNGQFF
TRBJ1-1	-	TRBV12-3/TRBV12-4	-	TGTGCCAGCAGGCCAAACAGGGAAAGGGTGTACACTGAAGCTTTCTTT	CASRPNRERVYTEAFF
TRBJ1-1	-	TRBV13	-	TGTGCCAGCAGCACTACAGGACTCGGCACTGAAGCTTTCTTT	CASSTTGLGTEAFF
TRBJ2-1	-	TRBV5-1	few	TGCGCCAGCAGCTTTCAAGACTACAATGAGCAGTTCTTC	CASSFQDYNEQFF
TRBJ1-2	-	TRBV20-1	few	TGCAGTGCTAGTACGGCAGCCCACTACACCTTC	CSASTAAHYTF
TRBJ2-5	-	TRBV12-3/TRBV12-4	-	TGTGCCAGCAGCCCAAGTGGGTCAACCAATGAGCAGTACTTC	CASSPSGSTNEQYF
TRBJ2-3	-	TRBV20-1	-	TGCAGTGCTACCCATTTGAGGGCAGATACGCAGTATTTT	CSATHLRADTQYF
TRBJ1-2	-	TRBV7-9	few	TGTGCCAGCAGGACGACAGCGGGGTATGGCTACACCTTC	CASRTTAGYGYTF
TRBJ2-4	TRBD1	TRBV6-1	-	TGTGCCAGCAGTGAAAACAGGGGTCAGTACTTC	CASSENRGQYF
TRBJ1-1	-	TRBV28	many	TGTGCCAGCAGTTTGGGCAGGGTCGCTGAAGCTTTCTTT	CASSLGRVAEAFF
TRBJ2-5	TRBD1	TRBV20-1	-	TGCAGTGCTTTAAAAGGGGACAGGAAGGGCAATGAGCAGTACTTC	CSALKGDRKGNEQYF
TRBJ2-3	TRBD2	TRBV30	-	TGTGCCTGGAATGCGGGGGGCCCCACAGATACGCAGTATTTT	CAWNAGGPTDTQYF
TRBJ1-1	-	TRBV29-1	-	TGCAGCGTTGAGGTACAGGGCCTGAACACTGAAGCTTTCTTT	CSVEVQGLNTEAFF
TRBJ2-1	TRBD2	TRBV12-3/TRBV12-4	few	TGTGCCACCGTACTAGCGGGGGCATACAATGAGCAGTTCTTC	CATVLAGAYNEQFF
TRBJ2-3	-	TRBV2	many	TGTGCCAGCAGTGAAGCGATTGTTAGACCGCGACCCGGCACGGGTACGCAGTATTTT	CASSEAIVRPRPGTGTQYF
TRBJ1-4	-	TRBV6-5	few	TGTGCCAGCAGCCCAGGGCTTAAACTGTTTTTT	CASSPGLKLFF
TRBJ2-7	TRBD2	TRBV29-1	-	TGCAGCGCTGAGTCTAGCGGGAGCTCCTACGAGCAGTACTTC	CSAESSGSSYEQYF
TRBJ1-1	-	TRBV6-1	few	TGTGCCAGCATTCCAGTATTTGGTCCCACTGAAGCTTTCTTT	CASIPVFGPTEAFF
TRBJ1-3	-	TRBV20-1	-	TGCAGTGCTAGAGATTCCCAGGGCTCTGGAAACACCATATATTTT	CSARDSQGSGNTIYF
TRBJ1-2	-	TRBV5-1	-	TGCGCCAGCAGCCCGATCAGGGGCCCCTATGGCTACACCTTC	CASSPIRGPYGYTF
TRBJ2-5	-	TRBV6-6	-	TGTGCCAGCAGTGACGGCAGAGTAGAGACCCAGTACTTC	CASSDGRVETQYF
TRBJ2-7	TRBD1	TRBV5-1	few	TGCGCCAGCAGCTTGATGCCGGGACAGGGGACCTACGAGCAGTACTTC	CASSLMPGQGTYEQYF
TRBJ1-6	-	TRBV28	-	TGTGCCAGCGGAAATTCACCCCCCCACTTT	CASGNSPPHF
TRBJ2-3	-	TRBV3-1	few	TGTGCCAGCAGCCAAGGGCCGAACACAGATACGCAGTATTTT	CASSQGPNTDTQYF
TRBJ2-3	TRBD1	TRBV12-3/TRBV12-4	-	TGTGCCAGCAGCCAACAGGGGCAGGGCACAGATACGCAGTATTTT	CASSQQGQGTDTQYF
TRBJ2-5	-	TRBV7-2	-	TGTGCCAGCAGCCCCGGTCCAGTTAGCTCCTACAATGAGCAGTACTTC	CASSPGPVSSYNEQYF
TRBJ2-3	TRBD1	TRBV5-1	few	TGCGCCAGCAGTAAGAGGGGGCTAGCAGGCACAGATACGCAGTATTTT	CASSKRGLAGTDTQYF
TRBJ1-1	TRBD1	TRBV7-3	-	TGTGCCAGCAGCTGGGGGACAGGGGGAGAAACTGAAGCTTTCTTT	CASSWGTGGETEAFF
TRBJ2-1	-	TRBV7-2	-	TGTGCCAGCAGCTCCCGGGACGGAGCCTACACTGAGCAGTTCTTC	CASSSRDGAYTEQFF
TRBJ1-1	-	TRBV30	few	TGTGCCTGGACCGGGACACACATCCGAACTGAAGCTTTCTTT	CAWTGTHIRTEAFF
TRBJ1-2	TRBD1	TRBV9	-	TGTGCCAGCAGCGGGACGAGACAGGGGTCTAACTATGGCTACACCTTC	CASSGTRQGSNYGYTF
TRBJ2-1	-	TRBV6-6	-	TGTGCCAGCAGTTACGACGCAGGGAGGTTCAATGAGCAGTTCTTC	CASSYDAGRFNEQFF
TRBJ1-2	TRBD1	TRBV29-1	-	TGCAGCGTAGCCAGGGGGCCCTATGGCTACACCTTC	CSVARGPYGYTF
TRBJ2-3	-	TRBV4-2	-	TGTGCCAGCAGCCCCGCCTCGAAGGGGGTAGATACGCAGTATTTT	CASSPASKGVDTQYF
TRBJ2-2	-	TRBV9	-	TGTGCCAGCAGCCTATCAAGTCTGGGCGGATCGAACACCGGGGAGCTGTTTTTT	CASSLSSLGGSNTGELFF
TRBJ2-5	-	TRBV4-2	-	TGTGCCAGCAGCCAAGATCGGTCCCGTGGAGAGACCCAGTACTTC	CASSQDRSRGETQYF
TRBJ2-2	-	TRBV7-2	few	TGTGCCAGCAGCATGGACGGCCCCCTTTCCACCGGGGAGCTGTTTTTT	CASSMDGPLSTGELFF
TRBJ2-3	TRBD1	TRBV27	-	TGTGCCAGCAGTCCTTTTACAGGGGGGACAGATACGCAGTATTTT	CASSPFTGGTDTQYF
TRBJ2-5	-	TRBV7-2	once	TGTGCCAGCAGCACCCGACAGTTTGGAGAGACCCAGTACTTC	CASSTRQFGETQYF
TRBJ2-5	TRBD1	TRBV28	-	TGTGCCAGCAGTTCACAGGGGTTGGCCCAAGAGACCCAGTACTTC	CASSSQGLAQETQYF